The 8 T cell receptor beta chains below all came from one sample that was sequenced in a study of shared clonotypes between healthy human individuals. Using immunoSEQ multiplex PCR, the repertoire was profiled, and TCRdb retains in-frame clones only, with some absent. In the table there are about 2.5 million clones, about nine tenths of which are singletons. Sequenced sample: naive CD4+ T cells from PBMCs. The subset: CD45RA+ positively selected. Source of these receptors: a man aged 18 to 35 in good health. Some clones in this sample may be carry-over from other donors' samples.

This clone was found a few times. The sample has other DNA sequences that encode this CDR3 too. V and J are TRBV6-1 and TRBJ1-1; D ambiguous. The CDR3 totals 10 residues. The V end was cut by 5 bases, the J end by 2 bases, with 0 bases between. Germline V CDR1 and CDR2: MNHNS, SASEGT. The CDR3 spells CASSNTEAFF. The CDR3 bases are TGTGCCAGCAGTAACACTGAAGCTTTCTTT.

The chain links TRBV5-1 to TRBJ2-7, with D tentatively TRBD1 or TRBD2 (5 bases each). Per germline, CDR1 SGHRS and CDR2 YFSETQ. V lost 4 bases and J lost 5, with 22 bases in between. This CDR3 region has 16 residues. The CDR3 DNA reads TGCGCCAGCAGCCCCTCCGGGGAGTTGGGGCTAAACGAGCAGTACTTC. It specifies CASSPSGELGLNEQYF.

This clone has just a few counts. Other nucleotide sequences from this sample produce the same CDR3. The chain recombines TRBV12-5 with TRBJ2-5; D is undetermined. Germline CDR1 LGHNT, CDR2 FRNRAP. This CDR3 is 11 amino acids long. Deletions cut 1 base from V and 4 bases from J, with 1 base between. Here the CDR3 DNA reads TGTGCTAGTGGTTTGGGAGAGACCCAGTACTTC. Translated, it gives CASGLGETQYF.

For the CDR3, the DNA is TGTGCCAGCAGTTCCCCGGGAGGACCTTCTAACTATGGCTACACCTTC. Amino acid sequence: CASSSPGGPSNYGYTF. The chain carries TRBV28 and TRBJ1-2, with D unclear. This CDR3 is 16 amino acids long. The germline V gene has CDR1 MDHEN and CDR2 SYDVKM. Trimming removed 4 bases at V and 0 bases at J, with 15 bases between.

The chain employs TRBV6-1 and TRBJ2-1; either TRBD1 or TRBD2 may fit D (5 bases each). V lost 3 bases and J 9 bases, leaving 21 bases between the germline ends. CDR3 length equals 16 residues. The germline gives CDR1 MNHNS, CDR2 SASEGT. The CDR3 region is CASSEAVGVPSGEQFF. The CDR3 DNA sequence: TGTGCCAGCAGTGAGGCGGTGGGGGTCCCAAGTGGTGAGCAGTTCTTC.

V and J are TRBV27 and TRBJ1-5; D gene unclear. The CDR3 loop spans 12 amino acids. Germline CDR1 and CDR2: MNHEY and SMNVEV (reference sequence). Trimming took 8 bases from V and 6 from J, leaving 11 bases between them. CDR3 in amino acids: CASGVPGQPQHF. CDR3 sequence (DNA): TGTGCCAGCGGGGTACCGGGTCAGCCCCAGCATTTT.

The J gene is TRBJ2-5, the V gene TRBV5-1; 8 positions agree with TRBD1. This CDR3 has 18 amino acids. J gave up 2 bases and V 5 bases, and 17 bases lay outside the gene matches. Germline V gives CDR1 SGHRS, CDR2 YFSETQ. The chain's CDR3 is CASRIVRIGTGVQETQYF. The CDR3 bases are TGCGCCAGCAGAATTGTCCGGATCGGGACAGGAGTACAAGAGACCCAGTACTTC.

Concerning this clone itself: The sample carries other DNA sequences with the same CDR3. The V and J genes are TRBV5-4 and TRBJ2-7; TRBD1 matches 7 bases. V lost 0 bases, J lost 1 base, and 4 bases stayed unmatched. Germline V gives CDR1 SGHNT, CDR2 YYREEE (reference sequence). CDR3 length: 15 residues. In nucleotides, the CDR3 is TGTGCCAGCAGCTTGGGGGACAGATTATCCTACGAGCAGTACTTC. Translating gives CASSLGDRLSYEQYF. The full variable domain, its missing parts supplied by reference TRBV5-4 and TRBJ2-7, is ETGVTQSPTHLIKTRGQQVTLRCSSQSGHNTVSWYQQALGQGPQFIFQYYREEENGRGNFPPRFSGLQFPNYSSELNVNALELDDSALYLCASSLGDRLSYEQYFGPGTRLTVT.